Shown below are 25 T cell receptor beta chains from a single sample sequenced in a study of cytomegalovirus exposure and HLA in healthy donors. PCR employed 60 Vbeta and 13 Jbeta primers. TCRdb keeps only in-frame clones here, not all; method: immunoSEQ multiplex PCR. The profile shows under 200,000 clones, around 85% of them singletons. The material sequenced was PBMCs. These receptors were obtained from a woman in her thirties in good health and CMV-seronegative.

The chain uses TRBV19 and TRBJ1-5; D is uncertain. Germline V lookup: CDR1 LNHDA, CDR2 SQIVND (reference sequence). The CDR3 is 16 residues long. V lost 4 bases to trimming and J lost 0 bases, with 13 bases between them. Here the CDR3 DNA reads TGTGCCAGTAGTACAATGGGCAAAACTAGCAATCAGCCCCAGCATTTT. Protein product: CASSTMGKTSNQPQHF.

The chain links TRBV15 to TRBJ2-3, with TRBD1 matching over 9 bases. J lost 2 bases, V lost 3 bases, and 3 bases had no gene match. Germline loops: CDR1 LNHNV, CDR2 YYDKDF (reference sequence). The length of the CDR3 is 15 residues. The CDR3 bases are TGTGCCACCAGCAGGGACAGGGGCAACACAGATACGCAGTATTTT. Its protein product is CATSRDRGNTDTQYF.

The chain has TRBV19 and TRBJ1-5; 10 bases match TRBD1. Germline loops: CDR1 LNHDA, CDR2 SQIVND (reference sequence). V shed 4 bases and J 0 bases; nucleotides not matched to a gene: 9. The CDR3 runs to 18 residues. CDR3 in DNA: TGTGCCAGTAGTAGACCTGTCGGGACAGGGGATAGCAATCAGCCCCAGCATTTT. Protein product: CASSRPVGTGDSNQPQHF.

This chain uses TRBV11-3 with TRBJ2-7, with 7 bases lining up with TRBD2. The ends lost 5 bases at V and 0 bases at J; junction bases unmatched: 4. CDR1 and CDR2 from the germline V gene are SGHNT and YENEEA. The CDR3 totals 14 residues. The CDR3 sequence is CASSPRGDSYEQYF. CDR3 bases: TGTGCCAGCAGCCCTCGGGGGGACTCCTACGAGCAGTACTTC.

This clone came up once. This chain uses TRBV18 with TRBJ1-2; perhaps TRBD1 as D (5 bases). The CDR3 is made up of 15 amino acids. Trimming took off 0 bases at V and 6 bases at J, with 14 bases between the two ends. The V gene's germline CDR1 is KGHSH and CDR2 LQKENI. CDR3 protein: CASSPPAGPYNGYTF. In DNA, the CDR3 is TGTGCCAGCTCACCACCGGCAGGGCCCTATAATGGCTACACCTTC.

The V and J genes are TRBV10-1 and TRBJ1-1; tentatively, D is TRBD1 (6 bases). V was trimmed by 3 bases and J by 7 bases, leaving 12 bases between them. This CDR3 is built from 13 residues. The germline V gene has CDR1 WNHNN and CDR2 SYGVQD (reference sequence). The CDR3 spells CASSDPDRGEAFF. Written as DNA, the CDR3 is TGCGCCAGCAGTGATCCGGACAGAGGTGAAGCTTTCTTT.

The rearrangement links TRBV7-3 to TRBJ2-3; 11 bases are shared with TRBD2. CDR1 is SGHTA, CDR2 FQGTGA, per germline. This CDR3 has 17 amino acids. V lost 2 bases, J lost 4 bases, and 8 bases stayed unmatched. CDR3 in DNA: TGTGCCAGCAGCTTAGAGCCACTAGCGGGAGAGGCAGATACGCAGTATTTT. Translating gives CASSLEPLAGEADTQYF.

This rearrangement joins TRBV5-4 to TRBJ2-1, with TRBD2 matching over 7 bases. V lost 4 bases and J lost 10; bases outside the gene matches: 14. CDR3 length: 15 residues. The germline CDR1 and CDR2 sequences are SGHNT and YYREEE (reference sequence). Here the CDR3 DNA reads TGTGCCAGCAGCCGTAGATCGACTAGCTTCCGGGAGCAGTTCTTC. Translation: CASSRRSTSFREQFF.

The chain is built from TRBV12-5 and TRBJ2-1, with TRBD1 matching over 7 bases. Trimming took 1 base from V and 0 from J; bases not matched to a gene: 0. This CDR3 has 15 amino acids. Germline V lookup: CDR1 LGHNT, CDR2 FRNRAP. CDR3 residues: CASGLGDSSYNEQFF. The CDR3 DNA is TGTGCTAGTGGTTTGGGGGACAGCTCCTACAATGAGCAGTTCTTC.

The chain recombines TRBV7-9 with TRBJ2-5; 9 bases line up with TRBD1. Germline V gene sequence: CDR1 SEHNR, CDR2 FQNEAQ (reference sequence). V gave up 4 bases and J gave up 0 bases; unmatched junction bases: 6. The CDR3 has 16 amino acids. The CDR3 DNA reads as TGTGCCAGCAGCTCAATAGGACAGGGGCACCAAGAGACCCAGTACTTC. Translating gives CASSSIGQGHQETQYF.

The J gene is TRBJ2-3, the V gene TRBV6-5; TRBD2 matches 11 bases. The germline V gene encodes CDR1 MNHEY and CDR2 SVGAGI. The CDR3 runs to 15 residues. The trim removed 6 bases at V and 0 bases at J, leaving 2 bases unmatched. The CDR3 DNA reads TGTGCCAGCAGACCTAGCGGGGGGAGCACAGATACGCAGTATTTT. As protein: CASRPSGGSTDTQYF.

This clone was counted once. J is TRBJ2-7 and V is TRBV10-3; 14 bases match TRBD2. The junction had 2 bases not matched to a gene; V was cut back by 10 bases and J by 0 bases. The germline CDR1 and CDR2 sequences are ENHRY and SYGVKD. The CDR3 is 14 residues long. The CDR3 nucleotides read TGTGCCAGTGGGACTAGCGGGAGCTCCTACGAGCAGTACTTC. The encoded protein is CASGTSGSSYEQYF.

The V and J genes are TRBV7-3 and TRBJ2-5, with 8 bases fitting TRBD1. The J segment lost 5 bases and the V segment lost 5 bases, leaving 7 bases of the junction unmatched. This CDR3 has 14 residues. CDR1 and CDR2 from the germline V gene are SGHTA and FQGTGA. Written as DNA, the CDR3 is TGTGCCAGCAGCCCTGCAGGGGGCAGGGAGACCCAGTACTTC. Translated: CASSPAGGRETQYF.

The chain is built from TRBV27 and TRBJ2-7; D uncertain. The CDR3 is 12 amino acids. The V end lost 10 bases, the J end lost 6 bases, and 16 bases lay between the germline ends. Germline V lookup: CDR1 MNHEY, CDR2 SMNVEV (reference sequence). The CDR3 protein is CATNSPRSEQYF. The CDR3 nucleotides are TGTGCCACCAACTCCCCTAGGAGCGAGCAGTACTTC.

The rearrangement links TRBV29-1 to TRBJ2-1; 10 bases are a match to TRBD1. CDR1 is SQVTM, CDR2 ANQGSEA, per germline. This CDR3 contains 14 residues. Unmatched junction bases numbered 11, after V lost 8 bases and J lost 7 bases. CDR3: CSIKTGGWGNEQFF. CDR3 nucleotide sequence: TGCAGCATCAAGACAGGGGGCTGGGGGAATGAGCAGTTCTTC.

The chain recombines TRBV13 with TRBJ2-1; 12 bases fit TRBD2. V lost 2 bases, J lost 12 bases, and 11 bases stayed unmatched. The length of the CDR3 is 16 residues. CDR1 is PRHDT and CDR2 is FYEKMQ in the germline V gene (reference sequence). CDR3 sequence reads: CASSLTASGGAGRQFF. The CDR3 nucleotides are TGTGCCAGCAGCTTAACTGCTAGCGGGGGGGCCGGTCGGCAGTTCTTC.

This clone has just a few counts. The chain has TRBV10-1 and TRBJ2-7, with TRBD2 as a possible D gene (6 bases). V was shortened by 6 bases and J by 4 bases, with 13 bases between the two germline ends. Per the germline V gene, CDR1 is WNHNN and CDR2 is SYGVQD (reference sequence). CDR3 length: 13 residues. The CDR3 nucleotides are TGCGCCAGCAGCCGGGGGACCACGTACGAGCAGTACTTC. Protein product: CASSRGTTYEQYF.

The chain couples TRBV5-1 to TRBJ2-5; 8 bases fit TRBD1. The J call may not be correct, given that the DNA end is closer to TRBJ2-7. The CDR3 length is 16 residues. Germline lookup yields CDR1 SGHRS and CDR2 YFSETQ. The CDR3 DNA follows: TGCGCCAGCAGCCCGGGACAGGTAGAGTCTTCCTACGAGCAGTACTTC. Amino acids: CASSPGQVESSYEQYF.

There are a few counts of this clone. This chain connects TRBV28 to TRBJ2-1; 7 bases align to TRBD1. Germline V lookup: CDR1 MDHEN, CDR2 SYDVKM. This CDR3 contains 15 residues. V shed 6 bases and J 5 bases; nucleotides not matched to a gene: 10. CDR3 in DNA: TGTGCCAGCAGCCAGGGGGTGGGGCCAAACAATGAGCAGTTCTTC. Translated: CASSQGVGPNNEQFF.

The V call is TRBV6-1, the J call TRBJ2-7; D is unclear. Germline V CDR1 and CDR2: MNHNS, SASEGT. V was trimmed by 10 bases and J by 12 bases, leaving 10 bases between them. The CDR3 covers 8 residues. This chain's CDR3 is CATLGRYF. CDR3 DNA sequence: TGTGCCACCCTCGGTCGGTACTTC.

J is TRBJ1-2 and V is TRBV6-7, with 7 nucleotides matching TRBD1. TRBV6-7 has ORF status, its function being uncertain. This CDR3 has 16 amino acids. J lost 2 bases, V lost 2 bases, and 8 bases had no gene match. CDR3 bases: TGTGCCAGCAGTTACCCTCTACAGGGGAAGAACTATGGCTACACCTTC. Protein sequence: CASSYPLQGKNYGYTF.

The sample holds a few counts of this clone. J is TRBJ1-1 and V is TRBV5-5, with D uncertain. Per germline, CDR1 SGHKS and CDR2 YYEKEE (reference sequence). The CDR3 totals 15 residues. V shed 3 bases and J shed 3 bases, with 15 bases lying between them. The CDR3 DNA reads as TGTGCCAGCAGCTACTCCGGAGATCCTTACACTGAAGCTTTCTTT. This translates into CASSYSGDPYTEAFF. Full variable domain (outside the CDR3, taken from reference TRBV5-5 and TRBJ1-1): DAGVTQSPTHLIKTRGQQVTLRCSPISGHKSVSWYQQVLGQGPQFIFQYYEKEERGRGNFPDRFSARQFPNYSSELNVNALLLGDSALYLCASSYSGDPYTEAFFGQGTRLTVV.

This rearrangement joins TRBV7-2 to TRBJ2-5; D possibly corresponds to TRBD2 (5 bases). V was pared by 5 bases and J by 2 bases, with 12 bases between. The CDR3 totals 14 residues. The germline V gene encodes CDR1 SGHTA and CDR2 FQGNSA. The CDR3 bases are TGTGCCAGCAGCCCGGCGGGTGCACAAGAGACCCAGTACTTC. It specifies CASSPAGAQETQYF.

The gene calls are TRBV5-4 and TRBJ1-6, with a tentative D call TRBD1 (5 bases). Trimming pared 1 base from V and 7 bases from J, leaving 18 bases between. CDR1 SGHNT and CDR2 YYREEE come from the germline V gene (reference sequence). The CDR3 covers 17 residues. Written as DNA, the CDR3 is TGTGCCAGCAGCTTGAGTGGGCCGGGACGGGGGAATTCACCCCTCCACTTT. Translation: CASSLSGPGRGNSPLHF.

This clone was detected only a few times. This chain uses TRBV6-1 with TRBJ1-2; D might be TRBD1 (5 bases). The germline V and J ends were trimmed by 3 bases and 5 bases, with 16 bases remaining between them. The CDR3 runs 15 residues. The V gene's germline CDR1 is MNHNS and CDR2 SASEGT. The CDR3: CASSDGTGVNYGYTF. CDR3 DNA sequence: TGTGCCAGCAGTGACGGGACGGGGGTTAATTATGGCTACACCTTC.